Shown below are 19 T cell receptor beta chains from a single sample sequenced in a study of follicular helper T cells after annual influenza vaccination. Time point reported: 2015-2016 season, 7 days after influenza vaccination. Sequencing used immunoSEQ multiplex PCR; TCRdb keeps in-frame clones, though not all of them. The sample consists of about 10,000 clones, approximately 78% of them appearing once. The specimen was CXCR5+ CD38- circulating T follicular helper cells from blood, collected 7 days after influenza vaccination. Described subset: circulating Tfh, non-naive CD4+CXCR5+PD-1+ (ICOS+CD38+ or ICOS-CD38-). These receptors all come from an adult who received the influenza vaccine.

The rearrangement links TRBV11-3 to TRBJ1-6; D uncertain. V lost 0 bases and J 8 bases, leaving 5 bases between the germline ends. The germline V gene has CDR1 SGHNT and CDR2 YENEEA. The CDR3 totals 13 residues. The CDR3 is CASSLDGDSPLHF. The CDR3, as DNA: TGTGCCAGCAGCTTAGATGGGGATTCACCCCTCCACTTT.

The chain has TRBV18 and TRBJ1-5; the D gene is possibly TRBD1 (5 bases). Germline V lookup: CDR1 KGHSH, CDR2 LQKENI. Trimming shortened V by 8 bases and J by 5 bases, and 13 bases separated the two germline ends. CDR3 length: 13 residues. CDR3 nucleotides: TGTGCCAGCCAAGGACAAAACGATCAGCCCCAGCATTTT. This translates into CASQGQNDQPQHF.

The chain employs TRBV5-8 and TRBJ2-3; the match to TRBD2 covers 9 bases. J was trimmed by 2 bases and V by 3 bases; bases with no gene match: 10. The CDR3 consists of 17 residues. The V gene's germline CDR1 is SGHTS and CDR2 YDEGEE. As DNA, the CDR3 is TGTGCCAGCAGCTCCAGGACTAGCGTTGATGACACAGATACGCAGTATTTT. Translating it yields CASSSRTSVDDTDTQYF.

The CDR3 bases are TGTGCCAGTATATTGCGGGGCACAGATACGCAGTATTTT. It is translated as CASILRGTDTQYF. The chain combines TRBV19 with TRBJ2-3; perhaps TRBD2 as D (5 bases). Trimming took off 7 bases at V and 1 base at J, with 9 bases between the two ends. CDR3 length equals 13 residues. Germline CDR1 and CDR2: LNHDA and SQIVND (reference sequence).

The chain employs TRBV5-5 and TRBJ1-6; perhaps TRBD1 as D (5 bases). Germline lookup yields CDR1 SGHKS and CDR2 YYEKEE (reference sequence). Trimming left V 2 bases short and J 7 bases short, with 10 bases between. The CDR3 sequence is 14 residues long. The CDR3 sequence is CASSFTGMNSPLHF. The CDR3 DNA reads TGTGCCAGCAGCTTTACAGGAATGAATTCACCCCTCCACTTT.

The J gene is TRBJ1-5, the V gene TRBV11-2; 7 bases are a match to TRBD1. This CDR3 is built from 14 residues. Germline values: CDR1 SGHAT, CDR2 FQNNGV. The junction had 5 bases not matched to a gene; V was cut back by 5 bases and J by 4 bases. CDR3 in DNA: TGTGCCAGCAGCCTTCAGGGGGGAAATCAGCCCCAGCATTTT. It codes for CASSLQGGNQPQHF.

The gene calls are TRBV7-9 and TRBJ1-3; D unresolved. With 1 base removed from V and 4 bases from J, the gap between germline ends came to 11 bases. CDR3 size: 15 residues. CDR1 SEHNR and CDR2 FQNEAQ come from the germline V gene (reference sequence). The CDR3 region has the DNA TGTGCCAGCAGCTTAGGGGGTGCTGGCGGAAACACCATATATTTT. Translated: CASSLGGAGGNTIYF.

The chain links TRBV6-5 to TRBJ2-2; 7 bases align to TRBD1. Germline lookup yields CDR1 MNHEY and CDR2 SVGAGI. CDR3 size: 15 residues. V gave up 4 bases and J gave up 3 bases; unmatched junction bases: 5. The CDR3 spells CASSLRQGYTGELFF. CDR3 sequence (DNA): TGTGCCAGCAGTTTACGACAGGGCTACACCGGGGAGCTGTTTTTT.

In nucleotides, the CDR3 is TGTGCCAGCAGCTTGGTAGCGGGGATTGGCTACACCTTC. Protein product: CASSLVAGIGYTF. V usage is TRBV5-5 and J usage is TRBJ1-2, with D unresolved. The CDR3 is 13 amino acids. The V end lost 0 bases, the J end lost 7 bases, and 10 bases lay between the germline ends. CDR1 is SGHKS and CDR2 is YYEKEE in the germline V gene (reference sequence).

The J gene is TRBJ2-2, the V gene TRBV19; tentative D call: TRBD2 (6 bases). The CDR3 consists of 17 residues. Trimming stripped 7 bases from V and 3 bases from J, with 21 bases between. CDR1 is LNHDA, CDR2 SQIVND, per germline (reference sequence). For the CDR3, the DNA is TGTGCCAGTATTCTCCGGGGGAGCGGTCGCGACACCGGGGAGCTGTTTTTT. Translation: CASILRGSGRDTGELFF.

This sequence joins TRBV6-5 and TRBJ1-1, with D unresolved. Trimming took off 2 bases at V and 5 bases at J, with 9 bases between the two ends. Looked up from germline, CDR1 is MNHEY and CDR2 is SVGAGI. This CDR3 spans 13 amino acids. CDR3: CASSYVSGTEAFF. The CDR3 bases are TGTGCCAGCAGTTACGTCAGTGGGACTGAAGCTTTCTTT.

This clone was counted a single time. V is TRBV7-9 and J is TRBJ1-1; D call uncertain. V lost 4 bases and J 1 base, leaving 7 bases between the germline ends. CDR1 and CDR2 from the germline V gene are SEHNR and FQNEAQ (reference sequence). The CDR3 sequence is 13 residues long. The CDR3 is CASSWGANTEAFF. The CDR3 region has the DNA TGTGCCAGCAGCTGGGGAGCGAACACTGAAGCTTTCTTT.

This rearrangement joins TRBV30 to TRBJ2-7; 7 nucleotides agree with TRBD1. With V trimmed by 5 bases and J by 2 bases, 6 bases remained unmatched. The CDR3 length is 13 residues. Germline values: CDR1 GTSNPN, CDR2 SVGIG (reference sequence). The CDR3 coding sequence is TGTGCCTGGGCTGCAGGGACAGCCTACGAGCAGTACTTC. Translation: CAWAAGTAYEQYF.

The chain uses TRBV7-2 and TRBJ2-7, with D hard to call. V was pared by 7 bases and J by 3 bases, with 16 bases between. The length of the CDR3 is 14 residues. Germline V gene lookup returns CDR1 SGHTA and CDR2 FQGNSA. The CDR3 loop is CASTLSPWNYEQYF. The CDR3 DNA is TGTGCCAGCACGCTTAGTCCCTGGAACTACGAGCAGTACTTC.

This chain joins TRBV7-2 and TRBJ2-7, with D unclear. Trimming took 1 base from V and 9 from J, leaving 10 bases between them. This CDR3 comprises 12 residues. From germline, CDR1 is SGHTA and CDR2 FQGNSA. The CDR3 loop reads CASSLERTVQYF. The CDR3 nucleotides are TGTGCCAGCAGCTTAGAGAGGACGGTGCAGTACTTC.

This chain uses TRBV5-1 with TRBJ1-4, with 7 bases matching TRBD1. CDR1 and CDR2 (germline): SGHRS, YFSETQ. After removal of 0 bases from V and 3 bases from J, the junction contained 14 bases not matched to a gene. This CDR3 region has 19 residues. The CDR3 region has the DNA TGCGCCAGCAGCTTGGACGCCACTACAACAGGGGCCCCTAATGAAAAACTGTTTTTT. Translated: CASSLDATTTGAPNEKLFF.

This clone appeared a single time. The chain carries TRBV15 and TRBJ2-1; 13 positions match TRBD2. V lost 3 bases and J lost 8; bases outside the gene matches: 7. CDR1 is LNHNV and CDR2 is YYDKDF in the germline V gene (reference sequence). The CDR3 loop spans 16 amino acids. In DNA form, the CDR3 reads TGTGCCACCAGCAGGCCGACTAGCGGGGGGCTGGATGAGCAGTTCTTC. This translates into CATSRPTSGGLDEQFF.

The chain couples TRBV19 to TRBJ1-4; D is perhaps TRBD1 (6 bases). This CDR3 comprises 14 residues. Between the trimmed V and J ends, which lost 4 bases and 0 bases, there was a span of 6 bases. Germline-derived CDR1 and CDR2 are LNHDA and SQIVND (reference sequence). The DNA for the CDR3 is TGTGCCAGTAGTAGGACAGCAACTAATGAAAAACTGTTTTTT. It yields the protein CASSRTATNEKLFF.

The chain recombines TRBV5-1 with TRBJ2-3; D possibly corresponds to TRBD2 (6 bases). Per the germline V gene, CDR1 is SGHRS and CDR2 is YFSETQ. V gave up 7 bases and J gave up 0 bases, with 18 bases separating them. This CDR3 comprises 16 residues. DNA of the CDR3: TGCGCCAGCGAAGAGGGCTCGGGGACTAGCACAGATACGCAGTATTTT. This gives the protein CASEEGSGTSTDTQYF.